The rows below give T cell receptor beta chains drawn from one sample of a study of T cell repertoires in cytomegalovirus infection. Each CDR3 protein is one row after TCRdb ran MiXCR on the reads. This sample yields fewer than 550,000 distinct CDR3 sequences, of which 11% are seen a single time; about 9.4% belongs to the top ten. Sequenced: PBMCs. Receptor source: a human donor in good health (CMV status not recorded). Some clones in this sample may be carry-over from other donors' samples. The CDR3 runs from the conserved cysteine through the conserved F or W.

J,V,CDR3
TRBJ2-1,TRBV6-1,CASSERGSPSYNEQFF
TRBJ2-5,TRBV28,CASSLNKDGTQYF
TRBJ2-3,TRBV29-1,CSFATGGSTDTQYF
TRBJ1-1,TRBV7-9,CASSWDRSTEAFF
TRBJ1-2,TRBV19,CASSITSGQGADGYTF
TRBJ2-1,TRBV29-1,CSWSRGGGNEQFF
TRBJ1-5,TRBV7-2,CASSLMPARSQPQHF
TRBJ1-1,TRBV18,CASSHGARRHTEAFF
TRBJ1-2,TRBV20-1,CSARDARGRGGYTF
TRBJ1-2,TRBV5-5,CASSLHGTGNYGYTF
TRBJ2-7,TRBV14,CASSPKWGLSSYEQYF
TRBJ2-3,TRBV6-4,CASSTDGGVTDTQYF
TRBJ1-1,TRBV5-4,CASSPGGDFGALNTEAFF
TRBJ1-1,TRBV4-2,CASTLRQGKAFF
TRBJ2-4,TRBV11-2,CASSLANAGENIQYF
TRBJ1-2,TRBV7-2,CASSRGTGLYGYTF
TRBJ1-2,TRBV2,CASGRRRDGYTF
TRBJ2-1,TRBV7-3,CASSSPSGGRERQFF
TRBJ2-5,TRBV5-4,CASSSAREIQETQYF
TRBJ2-6,TRBV28,CASSPSGGSGANVLTF
TRBJ2-2,TRBV7-9,CASSLLVDRGTGELFF
TRBJ2-3,TRBV12-3/TRBV12-4,CASSFASTGGATDTQYF
TRBJ2-5,TRBV7-3,CASSEGGGQETQYF
TRBJ1-2,TRBV5-1,CASRELREGYTF
TRBJ1-2,TRBV20-1,CSAMDRTNYGYTF
TRBJ1-4,TRBV7-2,CASSPGRSNEKLFF
TRBJ1-2,TRBV7-9,CASSPDRAAYGYTF
TRBJ2-5,TRBV28,CASSSPGLAGGQETQYF
TRBJ2-3,TRBV6-5,CASSLGLAVDTDTQYF
TRBJ2-1,TRBV19,CASSRLTETSNEQFF
TRBJ1-2,TRBV4-2,CASSQFSGQEDVYGYTF
TRBJ2-5,TRBV29-1,CSVSQGIQETQYF
TRBJ2-7,TRBV29-1,CSVDWQGSYEQYF
TRBJ1-1,TRBV6-5,CASSRQTVGKNTEAFF
TRBJ1-1,TRBV2,CASSRRGTGLWNTEAFF
TRBJ2-4,TRBV24-1,CANLGGLAKNIQYF
TRBJ1-2,TRBV12-5,CASGLFRDHYGYTF
TRBJ2-7,TRBV4-1,CASSTGLAGAFYEQYF
TRBJ1-4,TRBV5-4,CASSLWRAGGNEKLFF
TRBJ2-3,TRBV20-1,CSARSDTQYF
TRBJ1-1,TRBV29-1,CSARRSPNTEAFF
TRBJ2-1,TRBV20-1,CSARESPSGSSYNEQFF
TRBJ2-1,TRBV12-3/TRBV12-4,CASRGTGSHNEQFF
TRBJ2-1,TRBV4-2,CASSQAGGNEQFF
TRBJ1-2,TRBV7-9,CASPDRSSNYGYTF
TRBJ2-1,TRBV20-1,CSARLNAFGLAGAYNEQFF
TRBJ1-1,TRBV7-9,CASSLATGTTEAFF
TRBJ2-2,TRBV20-1,CSAFFPRGDGELFF
TRBJ1-5,TRBV4-2,CASSQDEGHTGQPQHF
TRBJ2-2,TRBV29-1,CSVARDRVTGELFF
TRBJ2-6,TRBV20-1,CSARAPVGSSSGANVLTF
TRBJ1-2,TRBV2,CASSESRSPYGYTF
TRBJ2-1,TRBV4-2,CASSQLSGTYNEQFF
TRBJ1-6,TRBV7-9,CASSLTQGDNSPLHF
TRBJ2-5,TRBV12-3/TRBV12-4,CASSPTSAETQYF
TRBJ2-4,TRBV20-1,CSAPNSPGSDIQYF
TRBJ1-2,TRBV9,CASSVEGRGFYGYTF
TRBJ1-2,TRBV3-1,CASSSVVGTDYGYTF
TRBJ2-1,TRBV10-3,CAISESGGSYNEQFF